This is a list of T cell receptor beta chains from one sample in a study of blood T cell repertoires in COVID-19. Method: immunoSEQ multiplex PCR; TCRdb's copy keeps in-frame clones and lacks some. This table has some 65,000 clones, about 86% appearing once. The specimen sequenced was peripheral blood. All receptors come from a woman at least 80 years old with active COVID-19. CDR3s leave out the opening cysteine and the closing phenylalanine or tryptophan. The order of the fields is V gene, J gene, CDR3 protein.

TRBV11-2	TRBJ2-1	ASSSDRGNEQF
TRBV27	TRBJ2-7	ASSLSSGHRFEQY
TRBV7-8	TRBJ2-3	ASTLGAGTDTQY
TRBV5-1	TRBJ2-3	ASSLPRGEDTDTQY
TRBV18	TRBJ1-5	ASSPPGDSNQPQH
TRBV6-5	TRBJ2-7	ASRPRGGYKQY
TRBV19	TRBJ2-3	ASTDRASTDTQY
TRBV28	TRBJ2-1	ASNLAGGLNEQF
TRBV4-2	TRBJ2-3	ASSHGLARTDTQY
TRBV11-2	TRBJ2-5	ASSTGLAGGETQY
TRBV29-1	TRBJ2-1	SVDDTGGAYNEQF
TRBV19	TRBJ1-4	ASSLGTGYEKLF
TRBV5-5	TRBJ2-7	ASSPSTGTSGIEQY
TRBV2	TRBJ2-5	ASSGGAGETQY
TRBV14	TRBJ2-5	ASSRGLAGLTRGETQY
TRBV28	TRBJ1-1	ASSTTTGGTEAF
TRBV6-6	TRBJ2-2	ASSLLAGGPINTGELF